This entry lists 32 T cell receptor beta chains sequenced from one sample in a study of T cell clonality in common variable immunodeficiency. Profiled with immunoSEQ multiplex PCR; TCRdb holds only in-frame clones, not every one. Altogether about 52,000 clones were found in the sample, and no singletons occur. Input material: peripheral blood mononuclear cells. The source of these receptors is a person between 18 and 75 years old in good health.

This clone was observed at least ten times. The read comes to an end 3 residues before the CDR3 does, leaving the germline J gene to fill in the end. V and J are TRBV2 and TRBJ1-4, with no clear D. Germline lookup yields CDR1 SNHLY and CDR2 FYNNEI. Trimming removed 2 bases from V and 5 bases from J, with 12 bases in between. The CDR3 totals 15 residues. CDR3 sequence: CASSENQARNEKLFF. Partial CDR3 DNA: TGTGCCAGCAGTGAAAATCAGGCTCGGAATGAAAAA.

This clone was seen many times. The read terminates 3 residues before the CDR3 end, so the remaining end is supplied by the germline J gene. V usage is TRBV7-9 and J usage is TRBJ2-2; maybe TRBD2 (5 bases). CDR1 and CDR2 (germline): SEHNR, FQNEAQ (reference sequence). The CDR3 length is 14 residues. Trimming pared 9 bases from V and 2 bases from J, leaving 13 bases between. The part of the CDR3 DNA that was read is TGTGCCAGTCCCGGCCGGGGAAACACCGGGGAG. The encoded protein is CASPGRGNTGE. Given in full, the CDR3 is CASPGRGNTGELFF.

This clone was seen ten or more times. The read ends 3 residues shy of where the CDR3 ends; the end is completed using the germline J gene. The rearrangement joins TRBV6-2 or TRBV6-3 to TRBJ2-7; TRBD2 aligns across 7 bases. The germline CDR1 and CDR2 sequences are MNHEY and SVGEGT. The CDR3 contains 12 residues. V lost 10 bases to trimming and J lost 6 bases; unmatched junction nucleotides: 9. This chain's CDR3 is CATAAGVREQYF. The sequenced CDR3 bases are TGTGCCACGGCGGCGGGAGTCCGCGAG.

In its sample, this clone was seen many times. The read ends 3 residues shy of where the CDR3 ends; the end is completed using the germline J gene. J is TRBJ2-3 and V is TRBV7-3; 8 bases align to TRBD2. The V and J ends lost 1 base and 3 bases, in that order; junction bases with no gene match: 12. This CDR3 is built from 18 residues. The germline V gene encodes CDR1 SGHTA and CDR2 FQGTGA. CDR3 DNA, as far as it was read: TGTGCCAGCAGCTTAAAGCCCCCGGGGGGGGGAGAGACAGATACG. Translation gives CASSLKPPGGGETDT. The CDR3, in full, reads CASSLKPPGGGETDTQYF.

This clone was recorded many times. The read halts 3 residues ahead of the CDR3 end, with the missing end drawn from the germline J gene. The V and J genes are TRBV6-2 or TRBV6-3 and TRBJ2-1, with a possible D match to TRBD2 (6 bases). Per germline, CDR1 MNHEY and CDR2 SVGEGT. V was clipped by 2 bases and J by 0 bases, with 11 bases between them. The CDR3 loop spans 16 amino acids. The sequenced part of the CDR3 DNA is TGTGCCAGCAGTTACATAGCGGACACCTCCTACAATGAG. Its translation is CASSYIADTSYNE. The entire CDR3 reads CASSYIADTSYNEQFF.

This clone has more than one count but fewer than ten. Read data end 3 residues before the CDR3 end; the end is taken from the germline J gene. This chain connects TRBV7-2 to TRBJ1-2; D is unclear. CDR3 length equals 12 residues. Germline loops: CDR1 SGHTA, CDR2 FQGNSA. The DNA read from the CDR3 is TGTGCCAGCAGCCCCCACCGGGGATTC. Protein product: CASSPHRGF. The full CDR3 sequence reads CASSPHRGFYTF.

This clone was detected only a few times. At one end, the junction sequence differs from germline, possibly due to a read error. The sequenced fragment ends 3 residues before the CDR3 boundary, so the rest is inferred from the germline J gene. The V call is TRBV19, the J call TRBJ1-2, with D perhaps TRBD1 (5 bases). The germline V gene has CDR1 LNHDA and CDR2 SQIVND (reference sequence). The CDR3 runs to 14 residues. The CDR3 protein is CANSPRQLNYGYTF. The DNA read from the CDR3 is TGTGCCAATAGTCCCAGACAGTTAAACTATGGC.

This clone was seen at least ten times. The read gets to within 3 residues of the CDR3 end, and the germline J gene fills in the rest. V is TRBV12-3 or TRBV12-4 and J is TRBJ2-1; TRBD2 matches at 8 bases. This CDR3 is 16 amino acids long. Unmatched junction bases numbered 7, after V lost 1 base and J lost 5 bases. The CDR3 reads CASSLGVTSGNNEQFF. CDR3 bases read: TGTGCCAGCAGTTTAGGGGTAACTAGCGGCAACAATGAG.

This clone was counted ten times or more. The CDR3 region is CASSPRASVKNEQFF. Partial CDR3 DNA: TGTGCCAGCAGCCCAAGGGCTAGCGTAAAGAATGAG. The J gene is TRBJ2-1, the V gene TRBV13, with D perhaps matching TRBD2 (6 bases). Read data end 3 residues before the CDR3 end; the end is taken from the germline J gene. The CDR3 length is 15 residues. The V gene's germline CDR1 is PRHDT and CDR2 FYEKMQ (reference sequence). Trimming removed 5 bases at V and 7 bases at J, with 18 bases between.

This clone was observed a few times. This may come from a read error, since a much larger clone is one base off. The CDR3 goes on 3 residues after the read ends, and that part is filled in from the germline J gene. The sample holds other DNA sequences that translate to the same CDR3. This sequence joins TRBV19 and TRBJ1-3, with 9 nucleotides matching TRBD1. The CDR3 sequence is 14 residues long. CDR1 and CDR2 (germline): LNHDA, SQIVND (reference sequence). CDR3 amino acids: CARYRDREGDTIYF. The CDR3 DNA, read in part, is TGTGCCAGATACCGGGACAGGGAAGGTGACACG.

This clone came up many times. This CDR3 is CASRRWEGEETQYF. The sequenced CDR3 bases are TGTGCCAGCCGTCGCTGGGAGGGGGAGGAGACC. The chain uses TRBV18 and TRBJ2-5; possibly TRBD2 for D (7 bases). The read gets to within 3 residues of the CDR3 end, and the germline J gene fills in the rest. The CDR3 runs to 14 residues. V lost 8 bases, J lost 5 bases, and 18 bases lay in between. The germline V gene has CDR1 KGHSH and CDR2 LQKENI.

This clone was seen ten or more times. Coverage ceases 3 residues before the CDR3 finishes, and the germline J gene fills in the end. The gene calls are TRBV7-2 and TRBJ1-1; maybe TRBD1 (6 bases). The germline V gene encodes CDR1 SGHTA and CDR2 FQGNSA. This CDR3 comprises 14 residues. V gave up 3 bases and J gave up 0 bases, with 8 bases separating them. The chain's CDR3 is CASSFWTVNTEAFF. The DNA read from the CDR3 is TGTGCCAGCAGCTTCTGGACAGTGAACACTGAA.

This clone has more than one count but fewer than ten. Read sequence stops 3 residues before the CDR3 end, and the germline J gene provides the missing end. The chain recombines TRBV19 with TRBJ1-1; 9 nucleotides align to TRBD1. Germline CDR1 reads LNHDA; CDR2 reads SQIVND (reference sequence). This CDR3 region has 15 residues. V was pared by 6 bases and J by 5 bases, with 10 bases of the junction left unmatched. The CDR3 loop reads CASSRGGQGRTEAFF. CDR3 DNA, as far as it was read: TGTGCCAGTAGCCGAGGGGGACAGGGAAGAACTGAA.

This clone has ten or more counts. From the germline J gene comes the end of the CDR3, since the read stops 3 residues before it. This chain uses TRBV10-3 with TRBJ2-1, with TRBD2 matching 10 bases. Germline V gives CDR1 ENHRY, CDR2 SYGVKD. The CDR3 has 15 amino acids. Trimming took 2 bases from V and 5 from J; bases not matched to a gene: 3. CDR3 region: CAISEGLAGDNEQFF. Partial CDR3 DNA: TGTGCCATCAGTGAGGGTCTAGCGGGGGACAATGAG.

The sequenced CDR3 bases are TGTGCCAGCAGTGAATTGGTGCAGGGGGCCGGGGCCAACGTC. Encoded protein: CASSELVQGAGANV. The entire CDR3 protein reads CASSELVQGAGANVLTF. The chain employs TRBV2 and TRBJ2-6; 8 bases fit TRBD1. The CDR3 extends 3 residues past the end of the read, so its final part is completed from the germline J gene. Germline V gene data show CDR1 as SNHLY and CDR2 as FYNNEI. With V trimmed by 2 bases and J by 4 bases, 7 bases remained unmatched. The CDR3 runs to 17 residues. The full variable domain, with the rest looked up from reference TRBV2 and TRBJ2-6, is EPEVTQTPSHQVTQMGQEVILRCVPISNHLYFYWYRQILGQKVEFLVSFYNNEISEKSEIFDDQFSVERPDGSNFTLKIRSTKLEDSAMYFCASSELVQGAGANVLTFGAGSRLTVL.

About this clone itself: The observed sequence ends 3 residues before the CDR3 terminus, with the missing tail filled in from the germline J gene. The J gene is TRBJ2-7, the V gene TRBV5-1; the D gene is possibly TRBD2 (5 bases). Trimming left V 5 bases short and J 0 bases short, with 9 bases between. Germline CDR1 and CDR2: SGHRS and YFSETQ. The CDR3 consists of 13 residues. CDR3 bases read: TGCGCCAGCAGACTAGGGAGCTCCTACGAG. This gives the protein CASRLGSSYE. The full CDR3 reads CASRLGSSYEQYF.

Of note for this clone: Read coverage stops 3 residues before the CDR3 terminus; the germline J gene supplies the remainder. V and J are TRBV30 and TRBJ1-2; D is perhaps TRBD1 (6 bases). Trimming stripped 6 bases from V and 0 bases from J, with 17 bases between. The CDR3 runs 15 residues. The germline CDR1 and CDR2 sequences are GTSNPN and SVGIG (reference sequence). The DNA read from the CDR3 is TGTGCCTGCAGCAGGGGCGACGAAGCTAACTATGGC. Its protein is CACSRGDEANYG. In full, the CDR3 reads CACSRGDEANYGYTF.

This clone appeared many times. The CDR3 end is not reached by the read, which stops 3 residues before it; the germline J gene fills it in. This chain joins TRBV30 and TRBJ2-2; TRBD2 is a possible D gene (6 bases). CDR1 GTSNPN and CDR2 SVGIG come from the germline V gene (reference sequence). This CDR3 region has 14 residues. Trimming took off 3 bases at V and 0 bases at J, with 8 bases between the two ends. The CDR3 is CAWRRLANTGELFF. The sequenced CDR3 bases are TGTGCCTGGAGACGACTAGCGAACACCGGGGAG.

This clone was counted ten times or more. The sequenced part of the CDR3 DNA is TGTGCCAGTAGCCGAATGGCAACTAATGAAAAG. Amino acids: CASSRMATNEK. The full-length CDR3 reads as CASSRMATNEKLFF. This rearrangement joins TRBV19 to TRBJ2-2; D unresolved. The CDR3 end lies 3 residues beyond the end of the read and is filled in from the germline J gene. CDR1 and CDR2 from the germline V gene are LNHDA and SQIVND (reference sequence). There are 14 residues in the CDR3.

This clone appeared many times. The read terminates 3 residues before the CDR3 end, so the remaining end is supplied by the germline J gene. This chain links TRBV30 with TRBJ1-5; tentative D call: TRBD1 (5 bases). The length of the CDR3 is 13 residues. V was clipped by 3 bases and J by 3 bases, with 9 bases between them. CDR1 is GTSNPN, CDR2 SVGIG, per germline (reference sequence). Partial CDR3 DNA: TGTGCCTGGAGCAGACAGCCCAATCAGCCC. As protein: CAWSRQPNQP. The whole CDR3 protein reads CAWSRQPNQPQHF.

This clone was picked up many times. The read is 3 residues too short to cover the CDR3 end, so that end is filled in from the germline J gene. V usage is TRBV10-3 and J usage is TRBJ1-3; 7 bases agree with TRBD1. Trimming cost V 6 bases and J 2 bases; bases outside gene matches: 4. The CDR3 extends over 14 amino acids. Germline loops: CDR1 ENHRY, CDR2 SYGVKD. CDR3 DNA, as far as it was read: TGTGCCATCAGCTATACAGGGGCTGGAAACACC. Protein product: CAISYTGAGNT. The whole CDR3 region reads CAISYTGAGNTIYF.

This clone was observed at least ten times. The read falls 3 residues short of the CDR3 end, and the missing part is taken from the germline J gene. The V and J genes are TRBV7-9 and TRBJ2-2; 10 nucleotides match TRBD2. CDR1 and CDR2 from the germline V gene are SEHNR and FQNEAQ (reference sequence). The CDR3 has 15 residues. Trimming took 5 bases from V and 1 from J; bases not matched to a gene: 1. The sequenced CDR3 bases are TGTGCCAGCAGCCGGACTAGCGGGAACACCGGGGAG. Translating gives CASSRTSGNTGE. The CDR3 as a whole reads CASSRTSGNTGELFF.

This clone came up many times. Read sequence stops 3 residues before the CDR3 end, and the germline J gene provides the missing end. This rearrangement joins TRBV6-1 to TRBJ2-7; D gene uncertain. Per the germline V gene, CDR1 is MNHNS and CDR2 is SASEGT. The CDR3 is made up of 12 amino acids. Trimming cost V 3 bases and J 6 bases, with 9 bases left between them. The chain's CDR3 is CASSEQLSEQYF. The sequenced CDR3 bases are TGTGCCAGCAGTGAGCAGTTATCCGAG.

Many counts were recorded for this clone. The sequenced CDR3 bases are TGTGCCAGTAGTACTACGACTAGCGCGGTAACAGATACG. It yields the protein CASSTTTSAVTDT. In full, the CDR3 is CASSTTTSAVTDTQYF. The chain joins TRBV19 to TRBJ2-3; 8 bases are a match to TRBD2. The missing CDR3 end, 3 residues past where the read stops, is filled in from the germline J gene. The CDR3 totals 16 residues. Germline CDR1 LNHDA, CDR2 SQIVND (reference sequence). The trim removed 4 bases at V and 3 bases at J, leaving 9 bases unmatched.

In the case of this clone: The read ends 3 residues before the CDR3 terminus; that terminus is restored from the germline J gene. V is TRBV18 and J is TRBJ2-2, with 11 positions matching TRBD2. CDR3 length: 18 amino acids. V was pared by 3 bases and J by 5 bases, with 11 bases of the junction left unmatched. Looked up from germline, CDR1 is KGHSH and CDR2 is LQKENI. CDR3 protein: CASSPSRGLAEGTGELFF. The DNA read from the CDR3 is TGTGCCAGCTCACCTTCCCGGGGACTAGCGGAGGGGACCGGGGAG.

This clone was picked up many times. The read ends 3 residues before the CDR3 terminus; that terminus is restored from the germline J gene. The chain couples TRBV6-1 to TRBJ1-5; D gene ambiguous. The length of the CDR3 is 11 residues. Germline V lookup: CDR1 MNHNS, CDR2 SASEGT. V was shortened by 4 bases and J by 6 bases, with 4 bases between the two germline ends. This chain's CDR3 is CASSGSQPQHF. The sequenced part of the CDR3 DNA is TGTGCCAGCAGTGGTAGTCAGCCC.

This clone occurred many times. The read comes to an end 3 residues before the CDR3 does, leaving the germline J gene to fill in the end. The chain couples TRBV7-9 to TRBJ2-1; maybe TRBD2 (6 bases). CDR1 SEHNR and CDR2 FQNEAQ come from the germline V gene (reference sequence). Trimming took off 1 base at V and 3 bases at J, with 10 bases between the two ends. The CDR3 totals 15 residues. The CDR3: CASSLEARDYNEQFF. The covered CDR3 bases are TGTGCCAGCAGCTTAGAAGCGCGGGACTACAATGAG.

On this clone itself: Coverage ceases 3 residues before the CDR3 finishes, and the germline J gene fills in the end. The sample contains more than one DNA sequence encoding this CDR3. The chain uses TRBV7-9 and TRBJ1-1, with a weak D call TRBD1 (6 bases). The V gene's germline CDR1 is SEHNR and CDR2 FQNEAQ (reference sequence). Between the trimmed V and J ends, which lost 4 bases and 7 bases, there was a span of 16 bases. The CDR3 runs 14 residues. CDR3 amino acids: CASSSTGWPHEAFF. CDR3 DNA (partial): TGTGCCAGCAGCTCGACAGGTTGGCCTCATGAA.

This clone has a count of ten or more. Read sequence stops 3 residues before the CDR3 end, and the germline J gene provides the missing end. This sequence joins TRBV20-1 and TRBJ1-4, with D maybe TRBD1 (6 bases). V lost 3 bases and J 8 bases, leaving 13 bases between the germline ends. CDR3 length: 13 amino acids. Germline loops: CDR1 DFQATT, CDR2 SNEGSKA (reference sequence). CDR3 region: CSASTGWGEKLFF. Partial CDR3 DNA: TGCAGTGCTAGCACAGGGTGGGGGGAAAAA.

The sample holds many counts of this clone. The read is 3 residues too short to cover the CDR3 end, so that end is filled in from the germline J gene. This chain links TRBV20-1 with TRBJ2-5; D gene unclear. Germline V lookup: CDR1 DFQATT, CDR2 SNEGSKA (reference sequence). V lost 3 bases, J lost 4 bases, and 12 bases lay in between. The CDR3 sequence is 13 residues long. This CDR3 is CSASDGGLETQYF. The part of the CDR3 DNA that was read is TGCAGTGCTAGCGATGGCGGCTTAGAGACC.

Comments on this clone: Sequencing ends 3 residues short of the CDR3 end; the germline J gene provides the rest. This chain connects TRBV7-9 to TRBJ1-1; D remains unclear. The germline V and J ends were trimmed by 4 bases and 1 base, with 13 bases remaining between them. Germline values: CDR1 SEHNR, CDR2 FQNEAQ (reference sequence). The CDR3 contains 15 residues. CDR3 loop: CASSSNLHWNTEAFF. CDR3 DNA, as far as it was read: TGTGCCAGCAGCTCTAACCTTCACTGGAACACTGAA.

In its sample, this clone was seen many times. The CDR3 goes on 3 residues after the read ends, and that part is filled in from the germline J gene. V gene TRBV7-6 combines with J gene TRBJ2-7; 8 bases agree with TRBD1. The length of the CDR3 is 15 residues. Germline CDR1 and CDR2: SGHVS and FNYEAQ. Losses at the gene ends were 5 bases for V and 0 bases for J; bases not matched to a gene: 6. The sequenced CDR3 bases are TGTGCCAGCAGCCCGTCCGGGACAGGCTCCTACGAG. It is translated as CASSPSGTGSYE. The entire CDR3 reads CASSPSGTGSYEQYF.